The 27 T cell receptor beta chains in this list originate from one sample, sequenced in a study of PD-L1 blockade in urothelial cancer. Repertoires were generated with immunoSEQ multiplex PCR, while TCRdb's copy carries only in-frame clones and drops some. Of approximately 86,000 clones listed, around four fifths are singletons. The time point is: pretreatment peripheral blood. The sequencing here drew on PBMCs, taken around atezolizumab (anti-PD-L1) treatment. Every receptor here comes from a man aged 35-49 years with urothelial cancer.

This chain links TRBV12-5 with TRBJ2-3; D is perhaps TRBD1 (5 bases). Deletions cut 2 bases from V and 15 bases from J, with 15 bases between. CDR1 LGHNT and CDR2 FRNRAP come from the germline V gene. This CDR3 contains 12 residues. This CDR3 reads CASGLLDTHPYF. In DNA, the CDR3 is TGTGCTAGTGGTTTGTTGGACACCCACCCATATTTT.

The chain uses TRBV5-1 and TRBJ2-1; 10 positions match TRBD2. V gave up 0 bases and J gave up 9 bases; unmatched junction bases: 9. Germline-derived CDR1 and CDR2 are SGHRS and YFSETQ. The CDR3 consists of 16 residues. The CDR3 DNA follows: TGCGCCAGCAGCTTGGGGGGCACTAGCGGGACTGGTGAGCAGTTCTTC. Translation: CASSLGGTSGTGEQFF.

This clone was observed a few times. The genes are TRBV6-5 and TRBJ2-7; unclear D gene. The CDR3 runs to 13 residues. Per the germline V gene, CDR1 is MNHEY and CDR2 is SVGAGI. The ends were cut back, 4 bases at V and 9 bases at J, with 16 bases in the middle. For the CDR3, the DNA is TGTGCCAGCAGTTCTACCAGTTTGGCGGCGCAGTACTTC. It is translated as CASSSTSLAAQYF.

Written as DNA, the CDR3 is TGTGCCAGCAGTGAAGGGCCGGACTTCACTGAAGCTTTCTTT. Residues: CASSEGPDFTEAFF. The chain carries TRBV9 and TRBJ1-1; no definite D call. V lost 5 bases and J 4 bases, leaving 15 bases between the germline ends. The CDR3 length is 14 residues. Germline lookup yields CDR1 SGDLS and CDR2 YYNGEE.

This clone was recorded once. CDR3 bases: TGTGCCAGCAGGTCCGGGACTAGCGTCCAAGAGACCCAGTACTTC. This codes for CASRSGTSVQETQYF. V usage is TRBV5-4 and J usage is TRBJ2-5; 10 positions agree with TRBD2. The CDR3 runs 15 residues. Trimming at V came to 5 bases and at J to 1 base, leaving 5 bases not matched to a gene. Germline CDR1 is SGHNT and CDR2 is YYREEE (reference sequence).

The chain recombines TRBV11-2 with TRBJ2-1; 8 bases are shared with TRBD2. Trimming took 5 bases from V and 6 from J; bases not matched to a gene: 15. CDR3 length: 17 residues. CDR1 and CDR2 from the germline V gene are SGHAT and FQNNGV. In DNA, the CDR3 is TGTGCCAGCAGCAAGGGACTAGTAGGGTTTTCGGGCAATGAGCAGTTCTTC. Translating it yields CASSKGLVGFSGNEQFF.

This chain connects TRBV5-1 to TRBJ2-6; possibly TRBD1 for D (6 bases). Germline values: CDR1 SGHRS, CDR2 YFSETQ. CDR3 length equals 14 residues. Trimming took off 7 bases at V and 1 base at J, with 9 bases between the two ends. The CDR3 DNA sequence: TGCGCCAGCGGGGACACGTCTGGGGCCAACGTCCTGACTTTC. It yields the protein CASGDTSGANVLTF.

CDR3 DNA: TGTGCCTGGCACCGTTCGACAGGGGGAATCTATGGCTACACCTTC. Its protein is CAWHRSTGGIYGYTF. This sequence joins TRBV30 and TRBJ1-2; 9 nucleotides align to TRBD1. Germline trimming cut 5 bases from V and 4 bases from J; bases unmatched to any gene: 11. CDR3 length equals 15 residues. Germline V gene sequence: CDR1 GTSNPN, CDR2 SVGIG (reference sequence).

CDR3 in amino acids: CASSLGRSAYNEQFF. For the CDR3, the DNA is TGTGCCAGCAGTCTCGGGAGGTCGGCCTACAATGAGCAGTTCTTC. V and J are TRBV2 and TRBJ2-1; 7 nucleotides line up with TRBD2. Trimming removed 5 bases from V and 2 bases from J; junction bases left unmatched: 6. Germline CDR1 reads SNHLY; CDR2 reads FYNNEI. The CDR3 length is 15 residues. The whole variable domain, filled in from reference TRBV2 and TRBJ2-1, reads EPEVTQTPSHQVTQMGQEVILRCVPISNHLYFYWYRQILGQKVEFLVSFYNNEISEKSEIFDDQFSVERPDGSNFTLKIRSTKLEDSAMYFCASSLGRSAYNEQFFGPGTRLTVL.

The rearrangement links TRBV7-9 to TRBJ2-4; D remains ambiguous. V was clipped by 3 bases and J by 1 base, with 10 bases between them. The V gene's germline CDR1 is SEHNR and CDR2 FQNEAQ (reference sequence). CDR3 length equals 15 residues. The CDR3 loop is CASSLTTEAKNIQYF. CDR3 nucleotides: TGTGCCAGCAGCTTGACGACGGAGGCCAAAAACATTCAGTACTTC. The whole variable domain, remainder taken from reference TRBV7-9 and TRBJ2-4, is DTGVSQNPRHKITKRGQNVTFRCDPISEHNRLYWYRQTLGQGPEFLTYFQNEAQLEKSRLLSDRFSAERPKGSFSTLEIQRTEQGDSAMYLCASSLTTEAKNIQYFGAGTRLSVL.

The V and J genes are TRBV30 and TRBJ1-2; 11 bases line up with TRBD1. V lost 3 bases and J lost 1; bases outside the gene matches: 7. Germline-derived CDR1 and CDR2 are GTSNPN and SVGIG (reference sequence). The CDR3 sequence is 16 residues long. The CDR3 nucleotides are TGTGCCTGGAGCGGAGGGACAGGGGGGAATAACTATGGCTACACCTTC. Protein: CAWSGGTGGNNYGYTF.

This clone was detected only a few times. This chain uses TRBV6-1 with TRBJ1-1; D is unresolved. Germline V CDR1 and CDR2: MNHNS, SASEGT. V gave up 10 bases and J gave up 4 bases, with 13 bases separating them. The CDR3 has 12 amino acids. The CDR3, as DNA: TGTGCCACCTCACAGCAGATCACTGAAGCTTTCTTT. Residues: CATSQQITEAFF.

This chain connects TRBV4-2 to TRBJ2-5; TRBD2 agrees at 13 bases. Germline V gene sequence: CDR1 LGHNA, CDR2 YNFKEQ. The trim removed 2 bases at V and 5 bases at J, leaving 5 bases unmatched. The CDR3 extends over 16 amino acids. Here the CDR3 DNA reads TGTGCCAGCAGCCAAACACTAGCGGGAGGGGTGGAGACCCAGTACTTC. Translated, it gives CASSQTLAGGVETQYF.

V usage is TRBV28 and J usage is TRBJ1-5; no clear D. V was clipped by 4 bases and J by 3 bases, with 16 bases between them. Germline V gives CDR1 MDHEN, CDR2 SYDVKM. This CDR3 comprises 16 residues. The CDR3 protein is CASSSWSRRANQPQHF. For the CDR3, the DNA is TGTGCCAGCAGTTCCTGGTCCCGGAGGGCCAATCAGCCCCAGCATTTT.

The chain uses TRBV28 and TRBJ2-3; D possibly corresponds to TRBD1 (6 bases). This CDR3 is built from 16 residues. V lost 2 bases to trimming and J lost 6 bases, with 18 bases between them. In germline, CDR1 is MDHEN, CDR2 SYDVKM. The chain's CDR3 is CASSLMVTGRGDTQYF. The CDR3 nucleotides are TGTGCCAGCAGTTTAATGGTGACAGGCCGCGGGGATACGCAGTATTTT.

This chain links TRBV6-5 with TRBJ2-5; maybe TRBD1 (5 bases). Trimming removed 4 bases from V and 4 bases from J, with 13 bases in between. This CDR3 is 14 amino acids long. Germline values: CDR1 MNHEY, CDR2 SVGAGI. The CDR3 reads CASSLGRAGETQYF. The CDR3 nucleotides are TGTGCCAGCAGTTTAGGCAGGGCCGGAGAGACCCAGTACTTC.

The chain links TRBV28 to TRBJ1-2; D gene uncertain. The CDR3 length is 14 residues. Germline CDR1 reads MDHEN; CDR2 reads SYDVKM. The germline V and J ends were trimmed by 5 bases and 8 bases, with 18 bases remaining between them. The CDR3 nucleotides read TGTGCCAGCAGTCTCCGAGGCTCGGTGGAGGGCTACACCTTC. This encodes CASSLRGSVEGYTF.

The chain uses TRBV18 and TRBJ2-6, with D tentatively TRBD2 (5 bases). The germline CDR1 and CDR2 sequences are KGHSH and LQKENI. The germline V and J ends were trimmed by 3 bases and 0 bases, with 9 bases remaining between them. The CDR3 is 16 amino acids. CDR3 DNA: TGTGCCAGCTCACCCAGTCGGGGCTCTGGGGCCAACGTCCTGACTTTC. This encodes CASSPSRGSGANVLTF.

V gene TRBV9 combines with J gene TRBJ2-5; D may be TRBD2 (5 bases). The CDR3 is made up of 13 amino acids. V lost 3 bases and J lost 5, with 11 bases in between. Germline CDR1 SGDLS, CDR2 YYNGEE. CDR3: CASSAGFRETQYF. CDR3 DNA sequence: TGTGCCAGCAGCGCGGGGTTTAGGGAGACCCAGTACTTC.

The rearrangement uses TRBV28 and TRBJ2-4; tentatively, D is TRBD2 (6 bases). The CDR3 has 15 residues. Trimming removed 5 bases at V and 8 bases at J, with 19 bases between. The V gene's germline CDR1 is MDHEN and CDR2 SYDVKM. As DNA, the CDR3 is TGTGCCAGCAGTCCCCGGGGGACCGAGTTGTACATTCAGTACTTC. Translation gives CASSPRGTELYIQYF.

The J gene is TRBJ2-3, the V gene TRBV28; 14 bases map to TRBD2. Germline V gene sequence: CDR1 MDHEN, CDR2 SYDVKM. After removal of 5 bases from V and 0 bases from J, the junction contained 10 bases not matched to a gene. CDR3 length: 19 amino acids. The DNA for the CDR3 is TGTGCCAGCAGTCCGTCCGGGACTAGCGGGGGCCGTAGCACAGATACGCAGTATTTT. Translating it yields CASSPSGTSGGRSTDTQYF. The full variable domain, its missing parts supplied by reference TRBV28 and TRBJ2-3, is DVKVTQSSRYLVKRTGEKVFLECVQDMDHENMFWYRQDPGLGLRLIYFSYDVKMKEKGDIPEGYSVSREKKERFSLILESASTNQTSMYLCASSPSGTSGGRSTDTQYFGPGTRLTVL.

The genes are TRBV7-3 and TRBJ2-7, with 8 bases matching TRBD1. The J segment lost 6 bases and the V segment lost 2 bases, leaving 6 bases of the junction unmatched. The CDR3 extends over 14 amino acids. Germline CDR1 and CDR2: SGHTA and FQGTGA. The CDR3 sequence: CASSLDRGIGEQYF. CDR3 DNA sequence: TGTGCCAGCAGCTTAGACAGGGGAATAGGCGAGCAGTACTTC.

This clone was counted a few times. The J gene is TRBJ2-1, the V gene TRBV7-2, with D perhaps TRBD1 (5 bases). CDR3 length: 14 amino acids. Germline assignment: CDR1 SGHTA and CDR2 FQGNSA. V was trimmed by 1 base and J by 4 bases, leaving 8 bases between them. The CDR3 coding sequence is TGTGCCAGCAGCTTAGGACAGAAGTACAATGAGCAGTTCTTC. Amino acid sequence: CASSLGQKYNEQFF.

The rearrangement links TRBV2 to TRBJ2-1, with D uncertain. Germline CDR1 reads SNHLY; CDR2 reads FYNNEI. There are 15 residues in the CDR3. V lost 7 bases and J 5 bases, leaving 18 bases between the germline ends. The CDR3 DNA reads TGTGCCAGCACCCTGCGGCGGTCGGATCACAATGAGCAGTTCTTC. It encodes CASTLRRSDHNEQFF.

This clone has only a few counts. The chain has TRBV7-2 and TRBJ2-7, with 12 bases identical to TRBD1. The CDR3 extends over 18 amino acids. CDR1 and CDR2 from the germline V gene are SGHTA and FQGNSA. With 0 bases clipped from V and 9 bases from J, the junction kept 15 bases outside the gene matches. The DNA for the CDR3 is TGTGCCAGCAGCTTAGCGGGACAGGGGGCGCGAAGGGGAATACGGCAGTACTTC. Its translation is CASSLAGQGARRGIRQYF.

This chain uses TRBV11-2 with TRBJ2-7; TRBD1 agrees at 9 bases. The V and J ends lost 1 base and 4 bases, in that order; junction bases with no gene match: 5. There are 15 residues in the CDR3. Germline-derived CDR1 and CDR2 are SGHAT and FQNNGV. CDR3 coding DNA: TGTGCCAGCAGCTTAGCCCCGGACAGGGGTTACGAGCAGTACTTC. Translating it yields CASSLAPDRGYEQYF.

This chain uses TRBV28 with TRBJ2-7; tentative D call: TRBD1 (6 bases). Germline V lookup: CDR1 MDHEN, CDR2 SYDVKM. This CDR3 has 17 amino acids. V lost 3 bases, J lost 0 bases, and 18 bases lay in between. The CDR3 region has the DNA TGTGCCAGCAGTTTTGATGTTGGGGGCCTTTTCTCCTACGAGCAGTACTTC. This codes for CASSFDVGGLFSYEQYF.